This section outlines one TCR beta chain sequence together with its context. The source of the sample is a study of blood T cell repertoires in COVID-19. Trimming shortened V by 1 base and J by 6 bases, and 10 bases separated the two germline ends. CDR1 and CDR2 from the germline V gene are LGHNA and YNFKEQ. CDR3 length equals 14 residues. As handled by the study authors: Amplification of reference gene primers was used by the study to estimate nucleated cell counts. Generated by immunoSEQ multiplex PCR, the TCRdb table keeps only in-frame clones and is missing some. V and J calls and clone size are copied from that table; D and trimming were computed from the DNA. The table lists a few hundred thousand clones, about 90% of them singletons.

Sequencing was carried out using PBMCs or T cells enriched from blood (not recorded which). V is TRBV4-2 and J is TRBJ2-1; unclear D gene. The clonotype originates from a woman aged 18-29 years with acute COVID-19. The CDR3: CASSQGLGSNEQFF. For the CDR3, the DNA is TGTGCCAGCAGCCAAGGGCTAGGAAGCAATGAGCAGTTCTTC.